This T cell receptor (beta chain) comes out of a study of T cell responses to AZD1222 COVID-19 vaccine. The study, taken as a whole, reports: Two AZD1222 administrations were followed by greater Spike-specific TCR breadth and depth. Baseline seropositives among AZD1222 recipients totaled only 6 or 7. Clonal diversity may have been underestimated, and the donors were mostly white British, with more females than males. CD4 TCRs linked to vaccination spanned spike, dominating at 160-218 and 743-854.

Comment on this clone: Its antigen is undetermined.

The protocol was immunoSEQ multiplex PCR, while the TCRdb copy is restricted to in-frame clones and leaves out a portion. The table has around 190,000 clones, 80% to 90% seen once. There are 17 residues in the CDR3. J gave up 5 bases and V 0 bases, and 9 bases lay outside the gene matches. Germline CDR1 and CDR2: LGHNA and YSLEER. The rearrangement uses TRBV4-3 and TRBJ2-1; TRBD2 aligns across 8 bases. This TCR was sampled from an adult who received the AZD1222 COVID-19 vaccine. This specimen was peripheral blood, taken 28 days after the second AZD1222 dose. CDR3 DNA: TGCGCCAGCAGCCAAGATCTGATCGGGACTAGAGACAATGAGCAGTTCTTC. This translates into CASSQDLIGTRDNEQFF.